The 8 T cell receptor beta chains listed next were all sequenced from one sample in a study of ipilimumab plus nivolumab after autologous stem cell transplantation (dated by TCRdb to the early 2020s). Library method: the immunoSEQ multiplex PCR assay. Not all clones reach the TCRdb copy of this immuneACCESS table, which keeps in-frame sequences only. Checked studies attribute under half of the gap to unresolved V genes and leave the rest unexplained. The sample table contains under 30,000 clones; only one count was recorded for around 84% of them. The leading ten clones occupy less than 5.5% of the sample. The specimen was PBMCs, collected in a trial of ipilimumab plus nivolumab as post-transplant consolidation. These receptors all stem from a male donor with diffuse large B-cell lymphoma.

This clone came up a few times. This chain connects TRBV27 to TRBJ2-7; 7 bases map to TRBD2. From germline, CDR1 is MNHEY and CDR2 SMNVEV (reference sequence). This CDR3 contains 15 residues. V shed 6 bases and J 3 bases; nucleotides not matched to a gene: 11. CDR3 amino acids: CASRTNRDYLYEQYF. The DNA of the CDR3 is TGTGCCAGCAGAACAAATCGGGACTATCTCTACGAGCAGTACTTC.

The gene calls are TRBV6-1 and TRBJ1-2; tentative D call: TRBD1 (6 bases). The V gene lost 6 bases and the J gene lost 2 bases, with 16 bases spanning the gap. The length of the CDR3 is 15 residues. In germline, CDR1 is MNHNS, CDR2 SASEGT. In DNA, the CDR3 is TGTGCCAGCAGGGGGGGGGACGGACAGAACTATGGCTACACCTTC. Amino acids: CASRGGDGQNYGYTF.

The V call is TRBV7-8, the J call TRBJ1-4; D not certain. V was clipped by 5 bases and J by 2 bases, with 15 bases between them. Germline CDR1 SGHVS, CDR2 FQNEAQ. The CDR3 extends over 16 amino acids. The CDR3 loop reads CASSRTPAWTNEKLFF. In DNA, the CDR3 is TGTGCCAGCAGCCGAACACCCGCCTGGACTAATGAAAAACTGTTTTTT.

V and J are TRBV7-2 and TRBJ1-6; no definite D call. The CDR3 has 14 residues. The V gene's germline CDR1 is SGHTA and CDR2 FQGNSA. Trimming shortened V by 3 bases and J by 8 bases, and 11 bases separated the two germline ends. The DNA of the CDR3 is TGTGCCAGCAGCTTTGGAGTGATGGATTCACCCCTCCACTTT. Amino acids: CASSFGVMDSPLHF.

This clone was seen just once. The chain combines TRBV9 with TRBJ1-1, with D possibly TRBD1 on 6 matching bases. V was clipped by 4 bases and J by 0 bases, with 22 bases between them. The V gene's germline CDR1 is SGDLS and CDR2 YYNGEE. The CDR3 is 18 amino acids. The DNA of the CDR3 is TGTGCCAGCAGCTCCCAGAGGGGGACACCGGGTTTGAACACTGAAGCTTTCTTT. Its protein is CASSSQRGTPGLNTEAFF.

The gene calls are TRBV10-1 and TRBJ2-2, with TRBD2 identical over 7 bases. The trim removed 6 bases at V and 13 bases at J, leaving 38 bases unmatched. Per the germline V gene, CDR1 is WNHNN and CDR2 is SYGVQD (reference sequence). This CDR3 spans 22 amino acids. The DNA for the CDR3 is TGCGCCAGCAGAGAACGGGGTAGCGGGCCGGGGGAAGGGTTGAAGCATGGCCGATGGCTGTTTTTT. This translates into CASRERGSGPGEGLKHGRWLFF.

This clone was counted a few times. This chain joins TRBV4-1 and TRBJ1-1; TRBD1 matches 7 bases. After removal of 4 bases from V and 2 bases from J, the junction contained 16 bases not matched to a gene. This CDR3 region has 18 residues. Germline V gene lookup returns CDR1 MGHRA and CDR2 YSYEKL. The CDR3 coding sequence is TGCGCCAGCAGCCCCCTTCCCCCCGACAGGGCCACAAACACTGAAGCTTTCTTT. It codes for CASSPLPPDRATNTEAFF.

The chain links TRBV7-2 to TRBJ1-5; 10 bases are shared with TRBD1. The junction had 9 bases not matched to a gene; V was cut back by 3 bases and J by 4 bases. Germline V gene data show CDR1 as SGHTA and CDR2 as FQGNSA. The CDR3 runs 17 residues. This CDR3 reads CASSLGRDRGQNQPQHF. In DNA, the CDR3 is TGTGCCAGCAGCTTGGGCCGGGACAGGGGACAAAATCAGCCCCAGCATTTT.